This T cell receptor (beta chain) stems from a study of T-cell reconstitution after alpha-beta-depleted transplantation in children. The TCRbeta library incorporated unique molecular identifiers. In TCRdb, the PCR reads were re-called with MiXCR into one record per CDR3 protein. The data contain approximately 400,000 distinct CDR3 sequences, around 9.9% of them singletons. Germline CDR1 reads WSHSY; CDR2 reads SAAADI. This CDR3 has 13 amino acids. Trimming shortened V by 6 bases and J by 5 bases, and 11 bases separated the two germline ends. V and J are TRBV10-2 and TRBJ2-1; the D gene could be TRBD1 or TRBD2 (5 bases each). The starting material was PBMCs from the stem cell graft donor, obtained from the stem cell graft. This clonotype was sampled from a human donor who donated a stem cell graft to a child with acute myeloid leukemia. The CDR3 bases are TGCGCCAGCAGCCACGGGGCCAACAATGAGCAGTTCTTC. Residues: CASSHGANNEQFF.